Listed below are T cell receptor beta chains from one sample, sequenced in a study of blood T cell repertoires in COVID-19. Measured with immunoSEQ multiplex PCR; TCRdb has only the in-frame clones, and not every one. The sample has approximately 300,000 clones; 83% are singletons. The sequencing input was peripheral blood. The source is a woman in her forties or fifties with acute or convalescent COVID-19. The CDR3 runs from the conserved cysteine through the conserved F or W. The D gene is left open where the match is weak. Part of the rows lack a size; the others show once, few, many or a class for expanded clones.

TRBD1	TRBV6-5	-	TRBJ1-3	TGTGCCAGCAGCAGTTGGACAGGGGTGGGAAACACCATATATTTT	CASSSWTGVGNTIYF
-	TRBV30	-	TRBJ1-6	TGTGCCTGGAGTGTCCAGGGTAATTCACCCCTCCACTTT	CAWSVQGNSPLHF
-	TRBV29-1	-	TRBJ1-5	TGCAGCGTGAGCCCTGGTAGCAATCAGCCCCAGCATTTT	CSVSPGSNQPQHF
-	TRBV30	-	TRBJ1-1	TGTGCCTGGAGTGCAGGGGATAACACTGAAGCTTTCTTT	CAWSAGDNTEAFF
TRBD1	TRBV5-5	-	TRBJ1-3	TGTGCCAGCAGCGAGGGACAGGGATCTAGTGGAAACACCATATATTTT	CASSEGQGSSGNTIYF
TRBD2	TRBV15	-	TRBJ2-3	TGTGCCACCAGCGCGACGCCTCTAGCGGGGGGGCGTATCGGCACAGATACGCAGTATTTT	CATSATPLAGGRIGTDTQYF
-	TRBV27	once	TRBJ2-1	TGTGCCAGCAGTACTCAGGAGGGAGACCGCAATGAGCAGTTCTTC	CASSTQEGDRNEQFF
-	TRBV7-9	-	TRBJ2-1	TGTGCCAGCAGCTTGGGGCCGAACAGTGAGCAGTTCTTC	CASSLGPNSEQFF
TRBD1	TRBV30	once	TRBJ1-1	TGTGCCTGGACGCTAGGGGGCATGAACACTGAAGCTTTCTTT	CAWTLGGMNTEAFF
-	TRBV19	-	TRBJ1-4	TGTGCCAGTAGTATAAGAGGAGGGGGAGGGAGAGAAAAACTGTTTTTT	CASSIRGGGGREKLFF
-	TRBV27	once	TRBJ1-1	TGTGCCAGCAGACGCCAGGCCCTGAACACTGAAGCTTTCTTT	CASRRQALNTEAFF
-	TRBV15	-	TRBJ1-2	TGTGCCACCAGCAGAGAAGGCGCAGGGGCTTACGGCTACACCTTC	CATSREGAGAYGYTF
TRBD2	TRBV18	-	TRBJ2-1	TGTGCCAGCTCACCACAAGCGGGAGTTGGCTATGAGCAGTTCTTC	CASSPQAGVGYEQFF